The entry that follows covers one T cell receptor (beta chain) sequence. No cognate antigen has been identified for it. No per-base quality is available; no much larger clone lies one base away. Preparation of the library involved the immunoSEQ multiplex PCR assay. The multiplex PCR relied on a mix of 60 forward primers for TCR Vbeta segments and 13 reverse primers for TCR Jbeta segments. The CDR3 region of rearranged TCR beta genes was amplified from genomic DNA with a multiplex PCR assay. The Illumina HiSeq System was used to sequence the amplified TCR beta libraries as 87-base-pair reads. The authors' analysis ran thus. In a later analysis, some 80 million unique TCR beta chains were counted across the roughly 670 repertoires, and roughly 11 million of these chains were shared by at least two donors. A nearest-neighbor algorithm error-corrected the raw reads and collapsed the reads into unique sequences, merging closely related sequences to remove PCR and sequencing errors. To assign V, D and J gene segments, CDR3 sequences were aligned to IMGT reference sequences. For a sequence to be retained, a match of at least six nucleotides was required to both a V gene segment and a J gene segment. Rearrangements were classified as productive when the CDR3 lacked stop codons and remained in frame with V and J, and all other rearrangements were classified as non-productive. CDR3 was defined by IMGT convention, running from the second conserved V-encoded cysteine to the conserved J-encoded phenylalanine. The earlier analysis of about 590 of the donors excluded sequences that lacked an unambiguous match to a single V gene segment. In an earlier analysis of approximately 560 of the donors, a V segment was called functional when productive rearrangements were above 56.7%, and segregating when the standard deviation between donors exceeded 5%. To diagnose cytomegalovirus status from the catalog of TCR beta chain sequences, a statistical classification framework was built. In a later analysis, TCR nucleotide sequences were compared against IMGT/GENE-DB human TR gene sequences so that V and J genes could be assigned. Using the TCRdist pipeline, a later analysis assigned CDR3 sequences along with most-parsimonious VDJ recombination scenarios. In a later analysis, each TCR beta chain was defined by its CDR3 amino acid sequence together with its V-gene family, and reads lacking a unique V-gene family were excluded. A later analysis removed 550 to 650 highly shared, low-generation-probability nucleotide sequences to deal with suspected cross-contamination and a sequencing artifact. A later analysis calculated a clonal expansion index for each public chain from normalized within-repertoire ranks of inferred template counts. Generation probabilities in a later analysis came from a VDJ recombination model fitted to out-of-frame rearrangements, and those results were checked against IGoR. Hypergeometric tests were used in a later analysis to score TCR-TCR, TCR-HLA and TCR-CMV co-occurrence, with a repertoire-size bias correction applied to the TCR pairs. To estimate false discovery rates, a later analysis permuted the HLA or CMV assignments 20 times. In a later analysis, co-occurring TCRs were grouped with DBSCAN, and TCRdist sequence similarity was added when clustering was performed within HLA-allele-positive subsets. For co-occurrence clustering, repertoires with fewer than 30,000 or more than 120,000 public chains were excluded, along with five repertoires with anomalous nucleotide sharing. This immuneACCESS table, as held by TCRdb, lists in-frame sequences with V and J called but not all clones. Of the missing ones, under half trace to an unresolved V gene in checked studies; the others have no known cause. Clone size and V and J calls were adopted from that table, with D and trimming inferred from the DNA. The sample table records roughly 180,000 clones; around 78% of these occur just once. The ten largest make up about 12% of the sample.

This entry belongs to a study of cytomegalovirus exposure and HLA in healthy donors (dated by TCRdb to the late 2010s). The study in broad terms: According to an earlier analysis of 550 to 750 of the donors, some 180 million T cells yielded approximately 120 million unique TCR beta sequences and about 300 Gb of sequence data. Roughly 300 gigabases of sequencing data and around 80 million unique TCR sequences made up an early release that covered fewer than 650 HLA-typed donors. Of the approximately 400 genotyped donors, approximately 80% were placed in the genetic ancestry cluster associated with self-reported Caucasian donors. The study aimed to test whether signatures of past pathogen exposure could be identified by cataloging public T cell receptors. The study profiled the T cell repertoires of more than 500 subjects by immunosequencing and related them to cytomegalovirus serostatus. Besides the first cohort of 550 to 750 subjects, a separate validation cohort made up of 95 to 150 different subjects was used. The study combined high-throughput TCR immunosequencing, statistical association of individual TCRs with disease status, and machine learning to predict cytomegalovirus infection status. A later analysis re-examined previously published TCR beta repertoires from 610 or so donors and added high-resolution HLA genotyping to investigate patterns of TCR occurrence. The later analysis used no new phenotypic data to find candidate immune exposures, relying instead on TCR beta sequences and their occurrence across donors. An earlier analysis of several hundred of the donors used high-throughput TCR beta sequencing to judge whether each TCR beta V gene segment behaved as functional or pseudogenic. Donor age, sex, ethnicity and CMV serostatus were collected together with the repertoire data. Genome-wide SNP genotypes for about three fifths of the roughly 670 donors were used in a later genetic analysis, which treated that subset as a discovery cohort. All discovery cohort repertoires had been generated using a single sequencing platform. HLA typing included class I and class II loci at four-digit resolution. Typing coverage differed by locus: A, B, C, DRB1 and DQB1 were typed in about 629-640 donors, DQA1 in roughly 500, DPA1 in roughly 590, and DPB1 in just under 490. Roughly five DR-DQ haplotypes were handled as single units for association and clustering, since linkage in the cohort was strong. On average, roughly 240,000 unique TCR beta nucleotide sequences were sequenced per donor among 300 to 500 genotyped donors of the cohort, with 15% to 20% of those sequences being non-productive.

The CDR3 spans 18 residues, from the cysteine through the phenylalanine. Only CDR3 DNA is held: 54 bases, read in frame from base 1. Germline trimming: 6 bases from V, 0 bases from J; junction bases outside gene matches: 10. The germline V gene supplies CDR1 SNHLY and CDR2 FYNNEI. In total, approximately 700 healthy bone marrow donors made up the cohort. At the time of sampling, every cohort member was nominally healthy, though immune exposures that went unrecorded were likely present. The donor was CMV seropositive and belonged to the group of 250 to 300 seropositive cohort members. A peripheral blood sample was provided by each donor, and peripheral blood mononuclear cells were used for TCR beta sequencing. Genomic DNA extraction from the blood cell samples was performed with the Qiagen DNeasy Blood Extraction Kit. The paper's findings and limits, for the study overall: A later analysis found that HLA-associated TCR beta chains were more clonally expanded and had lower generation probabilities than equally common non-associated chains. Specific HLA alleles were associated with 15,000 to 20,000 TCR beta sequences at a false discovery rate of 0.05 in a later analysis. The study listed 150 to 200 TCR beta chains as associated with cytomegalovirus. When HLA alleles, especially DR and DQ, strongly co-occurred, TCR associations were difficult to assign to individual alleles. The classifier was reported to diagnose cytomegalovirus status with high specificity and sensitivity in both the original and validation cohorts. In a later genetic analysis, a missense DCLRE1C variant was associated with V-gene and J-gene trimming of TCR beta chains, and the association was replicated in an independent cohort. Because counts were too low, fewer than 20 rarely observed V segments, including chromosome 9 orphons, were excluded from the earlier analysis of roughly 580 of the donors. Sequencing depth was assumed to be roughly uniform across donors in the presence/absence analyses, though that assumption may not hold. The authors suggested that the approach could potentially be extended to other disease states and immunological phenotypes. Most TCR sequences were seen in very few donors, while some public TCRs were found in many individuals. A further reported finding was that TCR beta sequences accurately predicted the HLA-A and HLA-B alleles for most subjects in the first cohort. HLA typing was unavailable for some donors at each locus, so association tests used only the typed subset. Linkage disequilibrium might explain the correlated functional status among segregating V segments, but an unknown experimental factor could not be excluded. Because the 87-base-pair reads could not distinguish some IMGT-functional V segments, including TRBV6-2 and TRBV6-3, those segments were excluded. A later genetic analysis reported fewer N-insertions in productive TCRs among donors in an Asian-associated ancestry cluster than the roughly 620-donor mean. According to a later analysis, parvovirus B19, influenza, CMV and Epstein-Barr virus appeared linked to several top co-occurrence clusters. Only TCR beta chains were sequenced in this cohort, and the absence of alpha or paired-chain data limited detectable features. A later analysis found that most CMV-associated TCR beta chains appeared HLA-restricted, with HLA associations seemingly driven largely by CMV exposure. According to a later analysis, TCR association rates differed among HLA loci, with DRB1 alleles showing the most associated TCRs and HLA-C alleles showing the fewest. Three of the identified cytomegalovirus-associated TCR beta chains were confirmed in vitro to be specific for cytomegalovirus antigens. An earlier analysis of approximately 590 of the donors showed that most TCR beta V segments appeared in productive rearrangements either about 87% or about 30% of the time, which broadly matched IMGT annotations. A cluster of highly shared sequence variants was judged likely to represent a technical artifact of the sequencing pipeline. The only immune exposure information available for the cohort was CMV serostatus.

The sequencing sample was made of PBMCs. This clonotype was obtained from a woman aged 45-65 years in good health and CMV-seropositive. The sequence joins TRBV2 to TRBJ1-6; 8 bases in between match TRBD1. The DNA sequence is TGTGCCAGCAGACCGGACAGGGTTTTGAGCTCCTATAATTCACCCCTCCACTTT. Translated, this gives CASRPDRVLSSYNSPLHF.